This TCR beta chain came from a study of shared clonotypes between healthy human individuals (dated by TCRdb to 2020 to 2022). Background on the whole study: Three men and a couple of women, aged 18 to 49 years, made up the cohort. To increase sequencing depth and limit assay-specific biases, different laboratories used diverse techniques to prepare libraries and sequence TCR repertoires. Between about 0.9 and 9 billion PBMCs per donor were obtained by leukapheresis. Blood TCR repertoires of about five healthy adults were deeply sequenced to estimate repertoire size and the extent of clonotype sharing between individuals.

Using the deep immunoSEQ assay, multiplex PCR amplified TCR CDR3 regions from genomic DNA. Extracted genomic DNA from each cell subset was spread evenly across all wells of several immunoSEQ 96-well plates, with each plate serving as a replicate. For unsorted PBMC, each replicate PCR was loaded with 300 to 350 ng genomic DNA, equivalent to 25,000 to 35,000 T cell genomes. Genomic DNA from unsorted PBMC was sequenced over ten immunoSEQ deep assay plates. Purified libraries were quantified with a Qubit 3.0 fluorometer, sized on a Bioanalyzer 2100, and re-quantified with the KAPA Library Quantification kit. A separate single-read 150-cycle Illumina NextSeq 550 flow cell was used to sequence each immunoSEQ 96-well plate. Per the source publication's procedure: Because only junctional sequences without quality scores were contained in the immunoSEQ output, filtering matching that applied to full-length reads could not be performed. To assign V/J genes and CDR3, sequences were annotated using PyIR, a Python wrapper for IgBLAST v1.9, with IMGT germline references. Reads with weak V/J assignments (E-value above 1e-6), missing CDR3, stop codons, out-of-frame junctions, or ambiguous translated residues were removed. V3J clonotypes were defined as sequences sharing an identical inferred V gene, J gene, and CDR3 amino acid sequence. To compute the percentage overlap between repertoires, the number of shared unique clonotypes was divided by the size of the smaller repertoire. Richness of each repertoire was evaluated using RTK rarefaction, the Chao1 estimator, and Recon v2.1 estimates of unobserved clonotypes. TCRdb mirrors the immuneACCESS table, restricted to in-frame sequences. Some clones are absent from its copies; in checked studies, under half trace to an unresolved V gene, and the reason for the others is unknown. For V, J and clone size, that table is used; D and trimming come from the DNA. Across this sample there are fewer than 700,000 clones, with just over 75% seen only once. About 12% of the sample comes from the top ten.

Measured from the cysteine to the phenylalanine, the CDR3 is 17 residues long. The only DNA kept is the CDR3, 51 bases in frame from the first base. Taken from the germline V gene (reference sequence), the CDR1 and CDR2 loops are PRHDT and FYEKMQ. A distance of 19 bases separates the germline ends of V and J, which lose 3 bases and 4 bases respectively. Donors were healthy HIV-negative adults with no recently reported acute infections or vaccinations. Only Caucasian adults living in Nashville, Tennessee, USA were represented among the donors. In the unsorted samples, some 100 million PBMCs were counted, and genomic DNA was extracted using the QIAamp DNA Blood Mini kit. After blood collection by leukapheresis, PBMCs were isolated using Ficoll-Histopaque density gradient centrifugation and then cryopreserved in the vapor phase of liquid nitrogen. To note about this clone: Which antigen it targets is not known. No much larger clone is present one base from it, and per-base qualities are unavailable.

Findings and caveats that apply to the study as a whole: Because the study included only a small number of donors, the genetic and exposure-history diversity represented was limited. Sampling was restricted to blood, and TCR repertoires in tissue are likely to differ from TCR repertoires in blood. Based on pairwise subsampling, the degree of clonotype sharing among donors was expected to be affected by sequencing depth.

The sequencing input was PBMCs. The receptor comes from a woman aged 40 to 50 in good health. Some clones in this sample may be carry-over from other donors' samples. The chain links TRBV13 with TRBJ2-1; a tentative D match to TRBD2 spans 5 bases. The CDR3 in this case is CASSFKSGGRSYNEQFF. The bases are TGTGCCAGCAGCTTCAAATCGGGCGGGCGCAGTTACAATGAGCAGTTCTTC.